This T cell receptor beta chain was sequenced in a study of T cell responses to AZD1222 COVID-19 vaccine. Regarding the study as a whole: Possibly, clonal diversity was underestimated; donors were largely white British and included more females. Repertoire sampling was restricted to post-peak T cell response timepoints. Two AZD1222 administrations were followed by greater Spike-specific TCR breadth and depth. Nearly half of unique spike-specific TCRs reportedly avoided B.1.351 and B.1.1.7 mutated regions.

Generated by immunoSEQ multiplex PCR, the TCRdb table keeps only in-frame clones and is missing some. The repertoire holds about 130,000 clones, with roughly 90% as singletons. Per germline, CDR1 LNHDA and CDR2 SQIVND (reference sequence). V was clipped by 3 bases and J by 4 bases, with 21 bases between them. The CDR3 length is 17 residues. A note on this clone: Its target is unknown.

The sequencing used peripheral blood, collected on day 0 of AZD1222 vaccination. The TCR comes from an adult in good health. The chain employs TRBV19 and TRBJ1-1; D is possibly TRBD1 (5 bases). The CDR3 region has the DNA TGTGCCAGTAGTATGACGCCGGGTTTTCAAAGGGGCACTGAAGCTTTCTTT. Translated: CASSMTPGFQRGTEAFF.